These 25 T cell receptor beta chains were sequenced from one sample in a study of blood T cell repertoires in COVID-19. Clones were sequenced by immunoSEQ multiplex PCR, and TCRdb holds only the in-frame ones, with some missing. The profile covers about 49,000 clones, with around 68% appearing a single time and 8.8% taken by the ten largest. The sample consisted of peripheral blood. These receptors all stem from a woman in her 70s with acute or convalescent COVID-19.

The chain is built from TRBV3-1 (or the pseudogene TRBV3-2) and TRBJ1-1, with D unresolved. Germline CDR1 is LGHDT and CDR2 is YNNKEL (reference sequence). The ends were cut back, 0 bases at V and 11 bases at J, with 7 bases in the middle. The CDR3 contains 11 residues. For the CDR3, the DNA is TGTGCCAGCAGCCAAGATGAACGGGCTTTCTTT. It translates to CASSQDERAFF.

The chain couples TRBV9 to TRBJ2-7; TRBD1 agrees at 9 bases. After removal of 0 bases from V and 3 bases from J, the junction contained 4 bases not matched to a gene. CDR1 SGDLS and CDR2 YYNGEE come from the germline V gene. The CDR3 contains 15 residues. Here the CDR3 reads CASSVDPGQGYEQYF. CDR3 sequence (DNA): TGTGCCAGCAGCGTAGATCCGGGACAGGGCTACGAGCAGTACTTC.

The chain joins TRBV4-1 to TRBJ2-5; D ambiguous. The CDR3 spans 15 residues. The germline V gene encodes CDR1 MGHRA and CDR2 YSYEKL. Trimming removed 1 base from V and 3 bases from J, with 12 bases in between. CDR3 residues: CASSQGHGGKETQYF. In DNA, the CDR3 is TGCGCCAGCAGCCAAGGGCATGGTGGCAAAGAGACCCAGTACTTC.

The sample holds a few counts of this clone. This chain links TRBV5-1 with TRBJ2-2, with TRBD1 matching 7 bases. In germline, CDR1 is SGHRS, CDR2 YFSETQ. The CDR3 spans 16 residues. V shed 3 bases and J 4 bases; nucleotides not matched to a gene: 9. CDR3 in DNA: TGCGCCAGCAGCTCCGGACAGGCCGTGAGCACCGGGGAGCTGTTTTTT. This sequence encodes CASSSGQAVSTGELFF.

This sequence joins TRBV5-1 and TRBJ1-3; TRBD1 is a possible D gene (6 bases). The V gene lost 4 bases and the J gene lost 0 bases, with 14 bases spanning the gap. This CDR3 has 16 amino acids. CDR1 SGHRS and CDR2 YFSETQ come from the germline V gene. The CDR3 loop is CASSLRDKDSGNTIYF. CDR3 bases: TGCGCCAGCAGCCTCCGGGACAAGGACTCTGGAAACACCATATATTTT.

V gene TRBV2 combines with J gene TRBJ1-1, with 10 nucleotides matching TRBD1. With 5 bases clipped from V and 0 bases from J, the junction kept 15 bases outside the gene matches. The CDR3 has 19 residues. The germline CDR1 and CDR2 sequences are SNHLY and FYNNEI. As DNA, the CDR3 is TGTGCCAGCAGTAGAACCCCGGGACAGGGGAAGGTAGTGAACACTGAAGCTTTCTTT. Translated: CASSRTPGQGKVVNTEAFF.

The CDR3 sequence is CASSYGTFNEQFF. The CDR3 DNA sequence: TGTGCCAGCAGCTATGGGACTTTCAATGAGCAGTTCTTC. The chain joins TRBV7-2 to TRBJ2-1; possibly TRBD2 for D (6 bases). V dropped 4 bases and J dropped 6 bases, with 10 bases sitting between them. The germline V gene encodes CDR1 SGHTA and CDR2 FQGNSA. The CDR3 spans 13 residues.

This clone was seen a handful of times. The chain links TRBV20-1 to TRBJ2-7; D uncertain. The germline V gene has CDR1 DFQATT and CDR2 SNEGSKA (reference sequence). The CDR3 is 11 residues long. V lost 3 bases to trimming and J lost 2 bases, with 5 bases between them. The CDR3 DNA follows: TGCAGTGCTAGCGAGGCCTACGAGCAGTACTTC. This translates into CSASEAYEQYF.

The chain is built from TRBV19 and TRBJ1-2, with D uncertain. The CDR3 contains 13 residues. V shed 7 bases and J shed 1 base, with 10 bases lying between them. CDR1 is LNHDA, CDR2 SQIVND, per germline (reference sequence). This chain's CDR3 is CASTPRVNYGYTF. CDR3 nucleotides: TGTGCCAGTACACCCCGGGTTAACTATGGCTACACCTTC. The full variable domain, its missing parts supplied by reference TRBV19 and TRBJ1-2, is DGGITQSPKYLFRKEGQNVTLSCEQNLNHDAMYWYRQDPGQGLRLIYYSQIVNDFQKGDIAEGYSVSREKKESFPLTVTSAQKNPTAFYLCASTPRVNYGYTFGSGTRLTVV.

This chain joins TRBV18 and TRBJ1-6, with D perhaps matching TRBD1 (6 bases). CDR3 length: 14 residues. Trimming stripped 3 bases from V and 9 bases from J, with 12 bases between. Germline-derived CDR1 and CDR2 are KGHSH and LQKENI. The CDR3: CASSPTGTGSPLHF. CDR3 DNA sequence: TGTGCCAGCTCACCTACAGGGACGGGTTCACCCCTCCACTTT.

This chain uses TRBV11-2 with TRBJ2-7, with D possibly being TRBD1 (6 bases). This CDR3 is built from 14 residues. V was clipped by 6 bases and J by 0 bases, with 12 bases between them. Germline CDR1 SGHAT, CDR2 FQNNGV. Here the CDR3 reads CASRVDSGSYEQYF. The DNA of the CDR3 is TGTGCCAGCAGAGTGGACAGCGGCTCCTACGAGCAGTACTTC.

This clone is a singleton in its sample. This rearrangement joins TRBV12-3 or TRBV12-4 to TRBJ1-1; no clear D gene. CDR3 length: 13 residues. Trimming shortened V by 4 bases and J by 7 bases, and 13 bases separated the two germline ends. The CDR3 DNA reads as TGTGCCAGCAGTTCCCAACTTTTTGGTGAAGCTTTCTTT. Protein sequence: CASSSQLFGEAFF.

CDR3 in amino acids: CASSYRTSGDNEQFF. The DNA of the CDR3 is TGTGCCAGCAGTTATAGGACTAGCGGGGACAATGAGCAGTTCTTC. This chain uses TRBV7-2 with TRBJ2-1; TRBD2 agrees at 12 bases. V lost 6 bases and J lost 5; bases outside the gene matches: 5. CDR3 length: 15 residues. Per the germline V gene, CDR1 is SGHTA and CDR2 is FQGNSA.

CDR3 sequence reads: CASSGWDRDKGDEQFF. The CDR3 DNA follows: TGTGCCAGCAGCGGCTGGGACAGGGACAAGGGAGATGAGCAGTTCTTC. The chain recombines TRBV11-3 with TRBJ2-1; 9 nucleotides align to TRBD1. Germline V gene lookup returns CDR1 SGHNT and CDR2 YENEEA. CDR3 length: 16 residues. After removal of 5 bases from V and 8 bases from J, the junction contained 13 bases not matched to a gene.

The chain couples TRBV11-2 to TRBJ2-7; 9 nucleotides agree with TRBD1. Trimming at V came to 2 bases and at J to 5 bases, leaving 4 bases not matched to a gene. Germline CDR1 is SGHAT and CDR2 is FQNNGV. This CDR3 comprises 14 residues. The CDR3 region is CASSLSGTGNEQYF. The CDR3, as DNA: TGTGCCAGCAGCTTAAGCGGGACAGGGAACGAGCAGTACTTC.

The chain has TRBV11-2 and TRBJ2-7; 15 nucleotides line up with TRBD2. The V segment lost 4 bases and the J segment 6 bases; nucleotides outside the gene matches: 7. This CDR3 spans 16 amino acids. CDR1 and CDR2 (germline): SGHAT, FQNNGV. CDR3 protein: CASSSLGGLAGGEQYF. Written as DNA, the CDR3 is TGTGCCAGCAGCTCACTTGGGGGACTAGCGGGGGGCGAGCAGTACTTC.

V and J are TRBV28 and TRBJ2-2, with D perhaps TRBD2 (6 bases). The V end was cut by 3 bases, the J end by 0 bases, with 20 bases between. The CDR3 totals 19 residues. The V gene's germline CDR1 is MDHEN and CDR2 SYDVKM. CDR3 DNA: TGTGCCAGCAGTTTCTTGGGGGGTGTAGGAGGAACGAACACCGGGGAGCTGTTTTTT. Its translation: CASSFLGGVGGTNTGELFF.

The sample holds one count of this clone. The chain couples TRBV2 to TRBJ1-2; tentatively, D is TRBD1 (5 bases). The length of the CDR3 is 14 residues. Germline V lookup: CDR1 SNHLY, CDR2 FYNNEI. Deletions cut 6 bases from V and 3 bases from J, with 14 bases between. CDR3 nucleotides: TGTGCCAGCAGCCCAGGGATGCTGTACTATGGCTACACCTTC. This sequence encodes CASSPGMLYYGYTF.

V is TRBV27 and J is TRBJ2-3; 11 nucleotides match TRBD2. The length of the CDR3 is 16 residues. Per the germline V gene, CDR1 is MNHEY and CDR2 is SMNVEV (reference sequence). With 0 bases clipped from V and 2 bases from J, the junction kept 1 base outside the gene matches. The CDR3 reads CASSLSSGGATDTQYF. In DNA, the CDR3 is TGTGCCAGCAGTTTATCTAGCGGGGGGGCCACAGATACGCAGTATTTT.

The V gene is TRBV9, the J gene TRBJ2-7; TRBD2 is a possible D gene (5 bases). This CDR3 is 14 amino acids long. V gave up 4 bases and J gave up 4 bases, with 15 bases separating them. Germline V lookup: CDR1 SGDLS, CDR2 YYNGEE. CDR3 sequence (DNA): TGTGCCAGCAGCCCCGGGCAGGAGGATTACGAGCAGTACTTC. Encoded protein: CASSPGQEDYEQYF.

The chain uses TRBV2 and TRBJ2-5; tentatively, D is TRBD2 (5 bases). This CDR3 has 14 amino acids. V lost 5 bases to trimming and J lost 2 bases, with 12 bases between them. CDR1 and CDR2 from the germline V gene are SNHLY and FYNNEI. DNA of the CDR3: TGTGCCAGCAGTTTCTCGGGATTTCAAGAGACCCAGTACTTC. It translates to CASSFSGFQETQYF.

This clone is a singleton in its sample. The chain links TRBV7-3 to TRBJ2-3; 12 nucleotides line up with TRBD2. The CDR3 is made up of 17 amino acids. The trim removed 4 bases at V and 5 bases at J, leaving 10 bases unmatched. Germline CDR1 SGHTA, CDR2 FQGTGA. The CDR3, as DNA: TGTGCCAGCAGCTCTCAGACCCCGGGACTAGCGGGAGATACGCAGTATTTT. Its protein product is CASSSQTPGLAGDTQYF.

The chain uses TRBV6-5 and TRBJ2-3, with 11 bases lining up with TRBD2. The germline gives CDR1 MNHEY, CDR2 SVGAGI. Trimming at V came to 6 bases and at J to 4 bases, leaving 6 bases not matched to a gene. The CDR3 has 15 residues. CDR3 coding DNA: TGTGCCAGCAGACGACTAGCGGGAATCCCAGATACGCAGTATTTT. It codes for CASRRLAGIPDTQYF.

The chain has TRBV24-1 and TRBJ2-1, with TRBD2 matching 9 bases. This CDR3 spans 18 amino acids. Germline V gene data show CDR1 as KGHDR and CDR2 as SFDVKD. Losses at the gene ends were 4 bases for V and 5 bases for J; bases not matched to a gene: 14. This CDR3 reads CATSDPSPSGGRDNEQFF. As DNA, the CDR3 is TGTGCCACCAGTGACCCCTCACCCAGCGGGGGGCGGGACAATGAGCAGTTCTTC.

This sequence joins TRBV2 and TRBJ2-5; 7 bases are a match to TRBD2. Trimming took 11 bases from V and 1 from J; bases not matched to a gene: 7. This CDR3 has 13 amino acids. The germline V gene has CDR1 SNHLY and CDR2 FYNNEI. CDR3: CAPLAGLQETQYF. In DNA, the CDR3 is TGTGCCCCGTTAGCGGGCCTCCAAGAGACCCAGTACTTC.